This T cell receptor beta chain was sequenced during a study of identical twins. The CDR3 runs 17 residues. Per the germline V gene, CDR1 is DFQATT and CDR2 is SNEGSKA (reference sequence). Study-level points and caveats: With abundant cord blood beta clonotypes, insertions were fewer; memory repertoires showed no such pattern.

MiXCR was run by TCRdb on the 5' RACE reads, yielding one entry per CDR3 protein. Found here are approximately 600,000 distinct CDR3 sequences, just over 7% of them singletons; the top ten hold 1.6%. Of note for this clonotype: Its antigen remains unidentified. A junction boundary mismatches the germline segment, possibly from a read error.

In addition, the sample was reused for a study of yellow fever vaccine responses in identical twins. That work adds: After vaccination, twins' T cell response reportedly seemed partly convergent, partly personalized.

Sequencing was performed on PBMCs. This chain joins TRBV20-1 and TRBJ2-4; 12 bases agree with TRBD1. The sequence derives from a woman between 18 and 29 years old in good health. The CDR3 reads CCARELGQGASKNIQYF. The CDR3 region has the DNA TGCTGTGCTAGAGAATTGGGACAGGGGGCTTCCAAAAACATTCAGTACTTC.